This T cell receptor (beta chain) came from a study of siplizumab effects on memory and regulatory T cells (dated by TCRdb to between 2018 and 2020). At the level of the whole study: The effect of the anti-CD2 antibody siplizumab on alloreactive T-cell subsets was examined in allogeneic mixed lymphocyte reactions constructed from human PBMCs.

For CDR1 and CDR2, the germline V gene lists MDHEN and SYDVKM. V sheds 2 bases and J sheds 2 bases, leaving 6 bases between their ends. There are 13 amino acids in the CDR3, from cysteine to phenylalanine inclusive. Left in the record is the CDR3 DNA by itself, 39 bases read in frame from the first base. The method behind the library was the immunoSEQ multiplex PCR assay. Around 9.9 x 10^4 TCR templates per sample were assayed by the deep sequencing platform. Genomic DNA extracted from sorted T cells was used for TCRbeta CDR3 sequencing. The paper's data handling went like this. The R programming language was used for clonal analysis of TCRbeta CDR3 data. Comparing unstimulated samples against CFSE-low samples taken after the reaction was how alloreactive CD4+ and CD8+ clones were defined. By matching sequences to the repertoires of sorted unstimulated Treg and non-Treg cells, each alloreactive CD4+ clone was assigned a regulatory or non-regulatory origin. Sourced from immuneACCESS, this table was stored by TCRdb with only in-frame sequences that have V and J called. A share of the clones is absent; for the studies checked, an unresolved V gene accounts for under half, and the remainder has no known explanation. That table gives V, J and clone size, and the DNA gave D and trimming. This sample lists about 50,000 clones; more than 75% were detected once. 0.3% to 0.35% of the sample belongs to the ten largest clones.

The paper's findings and limits, for the study overall: Among mappable alloreactive CD4+ clones, an average Treg-derived fraction of roughly 71% was observed with siplizumab, compared with roughly 25% in control reactions. For roughly 75-95% of proliferating CD4+ or CD8+ clones, no naive or memory phenotype could be assigned. Siplizumab significantly reduced the cumulative frequency of alloreactive sequences traceable to unstimulated CD4+ memory T cells. Whether proliferating Tregs from siplizumab cultures were suppressive was not functionally confirmed. Because sequences below about 10^-5 frequency were poorly captured, only a minor fraction of alloreactive clones could be mapped to unstimulated subsets. Unstimulated naive T cells appeared to be more diverse than memory T cells, and naive cells seemed to make a substantial contribution to the alloresponse.

Worth noting for this clone: Its antigen has not been determined. No base quality values were provided; no much bigger clone lies one nucleotide off.

Unstimulated CD4+ memory cells were also sequenced in three donor pairs, together with CD4+ naive, CD8+ TEMRA, CD8+ naive and CD8+ effector memory subsets. Sorted unstimulated T cells and proliferating T cells recovered from mixed lymphocyte reactions underwent TCRbeta CDR3 sequencing. Fresh whole blood from approximately 10 HLA-typed healthy donors was used to isolate PBMCs. The sequencing sample was made of naive CD8+ T cells sorted from blood. Reading the label with the study, this specimen's cell subset or site is: unstimulated naive T cells. The receptor's source is a human donor in good health. Recombination joined TRBV28 with TRBJ1-1, and the D gene may be TRBD1, 5 bases matching. The CDR3 here reads CASSLGGNTEAFF. The sequenced DNA is TGTGCCAGCAGTTTAGGGGGAAACACTGAAGCTTTCTTT.